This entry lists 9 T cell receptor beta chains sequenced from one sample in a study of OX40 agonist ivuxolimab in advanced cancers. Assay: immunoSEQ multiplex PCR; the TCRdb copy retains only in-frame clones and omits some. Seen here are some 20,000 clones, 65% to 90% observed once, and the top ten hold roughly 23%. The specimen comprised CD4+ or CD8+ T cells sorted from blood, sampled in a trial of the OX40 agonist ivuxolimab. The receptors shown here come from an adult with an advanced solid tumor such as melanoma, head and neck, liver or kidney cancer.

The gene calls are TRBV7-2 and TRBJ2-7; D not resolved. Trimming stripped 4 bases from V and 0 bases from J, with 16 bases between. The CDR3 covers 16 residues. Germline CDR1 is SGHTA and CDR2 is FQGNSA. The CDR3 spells CASSSVRRTSSYEQYF. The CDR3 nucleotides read TGTGCCAGCAGCTCCGTGCGCAGGACCAGCTCCTACGAGCAGTACTTC.

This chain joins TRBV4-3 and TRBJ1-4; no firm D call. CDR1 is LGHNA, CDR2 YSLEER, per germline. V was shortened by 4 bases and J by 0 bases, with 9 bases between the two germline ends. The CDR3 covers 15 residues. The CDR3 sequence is CASSPTWATNEKLFF. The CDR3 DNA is TGCGCCAGCAGCCCCACGTGGGCAACTAATGAAAAACTGTTTTTT.

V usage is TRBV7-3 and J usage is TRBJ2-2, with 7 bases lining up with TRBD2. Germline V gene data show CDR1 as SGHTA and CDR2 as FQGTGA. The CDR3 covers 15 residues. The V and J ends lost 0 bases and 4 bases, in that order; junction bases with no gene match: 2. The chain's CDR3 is CASSLTREGTGELFF. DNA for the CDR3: TGTGCCAGCAGCTTAACCAGGGAGGGCACCGGGGAGCTGTTTTTT.

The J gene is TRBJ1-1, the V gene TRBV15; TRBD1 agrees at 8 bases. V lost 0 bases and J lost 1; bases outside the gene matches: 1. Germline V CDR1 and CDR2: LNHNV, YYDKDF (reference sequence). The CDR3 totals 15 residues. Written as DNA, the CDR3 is TGTGCCACCAGCAGAGATGGGACAGGGAACACTGAAGCTTTCTTT. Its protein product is CATSRDGTGNTEAFF.

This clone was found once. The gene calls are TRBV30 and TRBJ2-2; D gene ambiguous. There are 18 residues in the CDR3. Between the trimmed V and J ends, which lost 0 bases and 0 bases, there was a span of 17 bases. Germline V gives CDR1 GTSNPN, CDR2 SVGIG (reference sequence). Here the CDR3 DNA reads TGTGCCTGGAGTGTACCTGAAGGAGCCGTCTCGAACACCGGGGAGCTGTTTTTT. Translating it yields CAWSVPEGAVSNTGELFF.

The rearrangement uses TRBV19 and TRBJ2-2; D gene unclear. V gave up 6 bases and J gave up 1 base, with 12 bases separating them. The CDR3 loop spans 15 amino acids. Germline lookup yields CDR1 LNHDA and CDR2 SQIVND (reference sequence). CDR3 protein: CASRGLAENTGELFF. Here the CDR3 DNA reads TGTGCCAGTAGGGGGTTGGCGGAGAACACCGGGGAGCTGTTTTTT. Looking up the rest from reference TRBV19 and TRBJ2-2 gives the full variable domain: DGGITQSPKYLFRKEGQNVTLSCEQNLNHDAMYWYRQDPGQGLRLIYYSQIVNDFQKGDIAEGYSVSREKKESFPLTVTSAQKNPTAFYLCASRGLAENTGELFFGEGSRLTVL.

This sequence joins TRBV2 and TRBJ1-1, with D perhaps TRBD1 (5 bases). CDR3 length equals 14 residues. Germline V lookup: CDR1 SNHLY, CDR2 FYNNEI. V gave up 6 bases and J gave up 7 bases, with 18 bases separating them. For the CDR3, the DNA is TGTGCCAGCAGATCCCCCAGGGTTCTGGTTGAAGCTTTCTTT. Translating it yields CASRSPRVLVEAFF.

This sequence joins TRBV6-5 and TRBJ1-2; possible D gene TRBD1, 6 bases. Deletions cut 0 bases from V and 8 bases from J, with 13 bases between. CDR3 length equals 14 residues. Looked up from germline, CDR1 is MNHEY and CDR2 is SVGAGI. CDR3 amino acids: CASSYSLGARGYTF. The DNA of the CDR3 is TGTGCCAGCAGTTACTCTTTGGGGGCTCGCGGCTACACCTTC.

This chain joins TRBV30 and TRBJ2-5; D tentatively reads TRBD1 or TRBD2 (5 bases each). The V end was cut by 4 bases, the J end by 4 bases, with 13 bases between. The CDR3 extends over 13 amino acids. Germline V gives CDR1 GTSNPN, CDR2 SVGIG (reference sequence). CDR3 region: CAWTLGAGETQYF. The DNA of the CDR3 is TGTGCCTGGACCCTAGGGGCGGGAGAGACCCAGTACTTC.